A selection of T cell receptor beta chains follows, all from one sample in a study of beta chain features in type 1 diabetes. Data came from immunoSEQ multiplex PCR; TCRdb stores just in-frame clones and leaves some out. The sample lists some 350,000 clones, about 13% occurring once. Sequenced material: naive CD4+ T cells from blood. These receptors were collected from a woman between 18 and 30 years old with type 1 diabetes. CDR3s include the opening cysteine and the closing phenylalanine or tryptophan. A D gene is named only where the DNA matches it firmly. Expanded clones are given a class, and other clones once, few, many or no size at all.

abundance,j_gene,d_gene,v_gene,CDR3nt,CDR3aa
few,TRBJ2-7,TRBD2,TRBV28,TGTGCCTCCGGGACTAGCAGATCCTACGAGCAGTACTTC,CASGTSRSYEQYF
.,TRBJ2-1,.,TRBV5-4,TGTGCCAGCAGCTCCGGTACGGGAGCATCCTACAATGAGCAGTTCTTC,CASSSGTGASYNEQFF
few,TRBJ2-4,TRBD2,TRBV5-1,TGCGCCAGCAGCGAACCGACTAGCGGGAGAGACATTCAGTACTTC,CASSEPTSGRDIQYF
few,TRBJ2-5,TRBD2,TRBV5-1,TGCGCCAGCAGCCCGCTACTAGCGGGAGAAGAGACCCAGTACTTC,CASSPLLAGEETQYF
.,TRBJ2-7,TRBD2,TRBV9,TGTGCCAGCAGCGAGGATACTAGCGGGATCTACGAGCAGTACTTC,CASSEDTSGIYEQYF
once,TRBJ2-3,.,TRBV28,TGTGCCAGCAGTTTAGCCGGGAGTAGAGATACGCAGTATTTT,CASSLAGSRDTQYF
few,TRBJ1-2,TRBD1,TRBV2,TGTGCCAGCAGAATGACAGGGGGCAACTATGGCTACACCTTC,CASRMTGGNYGYTF
few,TRBJ2-5,TRBD1,TRBV7-2,TGTGCCAGCAGCCAGGGGGGACAGGGTTTGGAGACCCAGTACTTC,CASSQGGQGLETQYF
.,TRBJ2-1,TRBD2,TRBV7-2,TGTGCCAGCAGCCTATATACTAGCGGTGCCTACAATGAGCAGTTCTTC,CASSLYTSGAYNEQFF
.,TRBJ1-5,.,TRBV28,TGTGCCAGCAGTTTCGTAGTGAAGGGAGGTCGGGATCAGCCCCAGCATTTT,CASSFVVKGGRDQPQHF
.,TRBJ2-1,.,TRBV2,TGTGCCAGCAGTGAGTGGCCAGAGGGTGTGAATGAGCAGTTCTTC,CASSEWPEGVNEQFF
.,TRBJ2-1,TRBD2,TRBV29-1,TGCAGCGTCGTAGACTCCGGGACTAACTACAATGAGCAGTTCTTC,CSVVDSGTNYNEQFF